This T cell receptor (beta chain) came from a study of shared clonotypes between healthy human individuals. Across the whole study: Donor ages ranged 18 to 49 years: a couple of women, a few men.

Study results and caveats: Despite large depth, rarefaction showed incomplete sorted-subset sequencing. The study generally estimated greater richness for naive than memory subsets. Clonotype sharing across several donors was observed for around 5% of naive CD4 clonotypes.

Data came from immunoSEQ multiplex PCR; TCRdb stores just in-frame clones and leaves some out. The sample includes a few million clones, 93% of them seen just once. CDR3 length: 15 residues. The V and J ends lost 5 bases and 6 bases, in that order; junction bases with no gene match: 8. Looked up from germline, CDR1 is SEHNR and CDR2 is FQNEAQ (reference sequence). The count of this clone is one. Its target is unknown. The TCR comes from a man younger than 30 in good health. Some clones in this sample may be carry-over from other donors' samples. J is TRBJ2-1 and V is TRBV7-9; 9 bases map to TRBD1. The source material was naive CD4+ T cells from PBMCs. Stated subset: CD45RA+ positively selected. For the CDR3, the DNA is TGTGCCAGCAGCCCTCGGGGACAGGGAGGCAATGAGCAGTTCTTC. It encodes CASSPRGQGGNEQFF.